The following is a T cell receptor beta chain sequence with its context. As yet, its antigen is unknown. This record comes from a study of T cell responses to AZD1222 COVID-19 vaccine. In germline, CDR1 is SGHVS, CDR2 FQNEAQ. The V and J ends lost 3 bases and 11 bases respectively, with 17 bases between them. This CDR3 comprises 14 residues. Sequencing was performed with immunoSEQ multiplex PCR; in TCRdb, only in-frame clones are kept and a portion is missing. The profile covers roughly 150,000 clones, with 80% to 95% appearing a single time and about 2.5% taken by the ten largest. Overall study results and limits: Scientists sampled the repertoires only once the peak T cell response had passed. Dominant at 160-218 and 743-854, vaccine-associated CD4 TCRs also spanned spike. There were mostly white British donors and more females than males, and clonal diversity was possibly underestimated. Elevations in Spike-specific TCR breadth and depth followed administration of two AZD1222 doses.

The origin of this receptor is an adult in good health. The chain joins TRBV7-8 to TRBJ2-1; D is possibly TRBD2 (6 bases). Sequencing was performed on peripheral blood, taken on day 0 of AZD1222 vaccination. CDR3 residues: CASSLGDLARQQFF. CDR3 nucleotides: TGTGCCAGCAGCTTGGGCGATCTAGCGAGGCAGCAGTTCTTC.